The 6 T cell receptor beta chains presented below share a single source sample, sequenced in a study of cytomegalovirus exposure and HLA in healthy donors. 13 Jbeta primers and 60 Vbeta primers were used for the PCR. Clones were sequenced by immunoSEQ multiplex PCR, and TCRdb holds only the in-frame ones, with some missing. This sample yields 170,000 or so clones, of which 60% to 80% are seen a single time; 13% belongs to the top ten. Sequencing was done on a sample of PBMCs. These receptors were taken from a woman aged 45-60 years in good health and CMV-seropositive.

V gene TRBV30 combines with J gene TRBJ1-1; TRBD1 aligns across 8 bases. Germline V gene sequence: CDR1 GTSNPN, CDR2 SVGIG (reference sequence). The CDR3 is 17 amino acids. V shed 1 base, J shed 1 base, and the junction held 11 bases outside the gene matches. CDR3 amino acids: CAWSDGDRIVGNTEAFF. The CDR3 nucleotides are TGTGCCTGGAGTGACGGGGACAGGATTGTGGGGAACACTGAAGCTTTCTTT.

The chain is built from TRBV10-3 and TRBJ2-1; D call uncertain. The CDR3 covers 14 residues. CDR1 ENHRY and CDR2 SYGVKD come from the germline V gene. V dropped 4 bases and J dropped 2 bases, with 9 bases sitting between them. CDR3 coding DNA: TGTGCCATCAGTGGCCACAGAACCTACAATGAGCAGTTCTTC. Its translation is CAISGHRTYNEQFF.

The chain employs TRBV5-1 and TRBJ2-7; 9 nucleotides line up with TRBD1. J lost 3 bases, V lost 1 base, and 5 bases had no gene match. Per the germline V gene, CDR1 is SGHRS and CDR2 is YFSETQ. This CDR3 has 15 amino acids. The CDR3 sequence: CASSLSGTGFYEQYF. The CDR3 DNA reads as TGCGCCAGCAGCTTGTCCGGGACAGGGTTCTACGAGCAGTACTTC.

This chain joins TRBV6-6 and TRBJ2-1; a possible D gene is TRBD1 (5 bases). Trimming shortened V by 5 bases and J by 6 bases, and 20 bases separated the two germline ends. The CDR3 totals 16 residues. Germline V gene lookup returns CDR1 MNHNY and CDR2 SVGAGI (reference sequence). The CDR3 region has the DNA TGTGCCAGCAGTACCCCCAGGGTTCCTAGAGTCAATGAGCAGTTCTTC. This codes for CASSTPRVPRVNEQFF.

The chain uses TRBV4-1 and TRBJ1-6; D gene unclear. CDR3 length equals 16 residues. V was pared by 0 bases and J by 3 bases, with 9 bases between. Germline V lookup: CDR1 MGHRA, CDR2 YSYEKL. Written as DNA, the CDR3 is TGCGCCAGCAGCCAAGACAGAACAGTCTATAATTCACCCCTCCACTTT. Translation gives CASSQDRTVYNSPLHF.

This clone was detected a few times. The V and J genes are TRBV19 and TRBJ1-1; 10 nucleotides agree with TRBD1. The CDR3 is 16 amino acids. CDR1 is LNHDA and CDR2 is SQIVND in the germline V gene (reference sequence). The ends lost 8 bases at V and 1 base at J; junction bases unmatched: 10. CDR3 loop: CASSVGTGAWNTEAFF. CDR3 nucleotides: TGTGCCAGTTCAGTAGGGACAGGGGCTTGGAACACTGAAGCTTTCTTT.